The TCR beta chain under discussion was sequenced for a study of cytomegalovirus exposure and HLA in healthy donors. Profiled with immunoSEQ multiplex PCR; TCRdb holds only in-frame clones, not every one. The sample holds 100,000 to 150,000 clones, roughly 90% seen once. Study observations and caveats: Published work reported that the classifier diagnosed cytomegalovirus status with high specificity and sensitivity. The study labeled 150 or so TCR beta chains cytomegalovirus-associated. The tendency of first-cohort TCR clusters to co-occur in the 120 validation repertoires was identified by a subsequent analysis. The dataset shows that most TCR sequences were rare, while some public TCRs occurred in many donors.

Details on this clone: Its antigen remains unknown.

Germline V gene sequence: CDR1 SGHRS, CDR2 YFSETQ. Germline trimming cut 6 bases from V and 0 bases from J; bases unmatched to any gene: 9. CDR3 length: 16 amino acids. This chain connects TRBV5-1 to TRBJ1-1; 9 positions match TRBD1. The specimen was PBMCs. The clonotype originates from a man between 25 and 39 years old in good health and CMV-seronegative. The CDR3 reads CASTPGQGFMNTEAFF. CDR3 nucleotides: TGCGCCAGCACCCCGGGACAGGGATTTATGAACACTGAAGCTTTCTTT.